The sequence of this T cell receptor (beta chain) was determined in a study of blood T cell repertoires in COVID-19. Background on the study: Both acute and convalescent COVID-19 samples were obtained from the United States, Italy and Spain.

TCRdb's table, derived via immunoSEQ multiplex PCR, lists solely in-frame clones and lacks some. The sample consists of around 270,000 clones, around 89% of them appearing once. This clone was counted only a few times. This TCR came from a man aged 25-45 years with acute or convalescent COVID-19. The sequenced sample was peripheral blood.

The CDR3 loop reads CASSPDRGIGTQYF. DNA for the CDR3: TGTGCCAGCAGCCCGGACAGGGGGATCGGGACCCAGTACTTC. V gene TRBV3-1 (or the pseudogene TRBV3-2) combines with J gene TRBJ2-5; 10 bases fit TRBD1. V shed 4 bases and J 7 bases; nucleotides not matched to a gene: 6. CDR1 and CDR2 (germline): LGHDT, YNNKEL (reference sequence). The CDR3 is made up of 14 amino acids.